The 6 T cell receptor beta chains below all came from one sample that was sequenced in a study of OX40 agonist ivuxolimab in advanced cancers. Measured with immunoSEQ multiplex PCR; TCRdb has only the in-frame clones, and not every one. The sample lists 60,000 to 75,000 clones; 84% were seen once. Source: CD4+ or CD8+ T cells sorted from blood, taken in a trial of the OX40 agonist ivuxolimab. The receptors were gathered from an adult with an advanced solid tumor such as melanoma, head and neck, liver or kidney cancer.

The rearrangement uses TRBV20-1 and TRBJ2-1, with unresolved D. This CDR3 has 11 amino acids. The germline gives CDR1 DFQATT, CDR2 SNEGSKA (reference sequence). The ends were cut back, 3 bases at V and 9 bases at J, with 9 bases in the middle. CDR3: CSASPESEQFF. The CDR3 region has the DNA TGCAGTGCTAGCCCGGAGTCTGAGCAGTTCTTC.

J is TRBJ1-1 and V is TRBV27; perhaps TRBD1 as D (5 bases). The V gene's germline CDR1 is MNHEY and CDR2 SMNVEV (reference sequence). The germline V and J ends were trimmed by 0 bases and 3 bases, with 8 bases remaining between them. The CDR3 runs to 14 residues. The CDR3 spells CASSLSQGDTEAFF. The CDR3 DNA reads as TGTGCCAGCAGTTTATCCCAGGGAGACACTGAAGCTTTCTTT.

This rearrangement joins TRBV2 to TRBJ2-3; TRBD2 matches at 10 bases. V dropped 5 bases and J dropped 4; count of bases not matched to a gene: 6. Germline loops: CDR1 SNHLY, CDR2 FYNNEI. The CDR3 is made up of 15 amino acids. The CDR3 bases are TGTGCCAGCAGTAAAAGCGGGAGGGCCTCAGATACGCAGTATTTT. It translates to CASSKSGRASDTQYF.

This clone was detected only once. J is TRBJ1-2 and V is TRBV7-9, with D hard to call. This CDR3 has 12 residues. Trimming left V 1 base short and J 8 bases short, with 8 bases between. CDR1 and CDR2 (germline): SEHNR, FQNEAQ (reference sequence). The CDR3 loop is CASSLGGDGYTF. The CDR3 DNA reads TGTGCCAGCAGCTTAGGCGGAGACGGCTACACCTTC.

The gene calls are TRBV9 and TRBJ1-5; 8 nucleotides line up with TRBD1. J gave up 4 bases and V 3 bases, and 3 bases lay outside the gene matches. From germline, CDR1 is SGDLS and CDR2 YYNGEE. The CDR3 contains 14 residues. This chain's CDR3 is CASSARQGNQPQHF. The CDR3 DNA is TGTGCCAGCAGCGCCCGACAGGGGAATCAGCCCCAGCATTTT.

This chain uses TRBV28 with TRBJ1-5; 9 bases map to TRBD1. Germline CDR1 MDHEN, CDR2 SYDVKM. The CDR3 has 16 amino acids. Trimming at V came to 2 bases and at J to 5 bases, leaving 7 bases not matched to a gene. The CDR3 protein is CASSLSLGQGDQPQHF. The CDR3 bases are TGTGCCAGCAGTTTAAGCCTGGGACAGGGTGATCAGCCCCAGCATTTT.